This T cell receptor beta chain comes out of a study of shared clonotypes between healthy human individuals. Study-wide points: It was the non-shared clonotypes that had lower generation probabilities than clonotypes shared by all four donors.

A note on this clone: Its antigen is as yet unknown. Additional DNA sequences in this sample encode the identical CDR3.

Free of recent acute infections or vaccinations, the donors were healthy HIV-negative adults. V lost 5 bases, J lost 7 bases, and 14 bases lay in between. The CDR3 loop spans 13 amino acids. Germline CDR1 reads SQVTM; CDR2 reads ANQGSEA. Measured with immunoSEQ multiplex PCR; TCRdb has only the in-frame clones, and not every one. The sample consists of around 2.5 million clones, over 85% of them appearing once. The material sequenced was naive CD4+ T cells from PBMCs. Subset reported: CD45RA+ positively selected. The chain carries TRBV29-1 and TRBJ1-4, with a weak D call TRBD1 (5 bases). The clonotype was recovered from a man between 18 and 35 years old in good health. Some clones in this sample may be carry-over from other donors' samples. CDR3 DNA: TGCAGCGTTCGGACGGGGGGAAGTGAAAAACTGTTTTTT. This translates into CSVRTGGSEKLFF.